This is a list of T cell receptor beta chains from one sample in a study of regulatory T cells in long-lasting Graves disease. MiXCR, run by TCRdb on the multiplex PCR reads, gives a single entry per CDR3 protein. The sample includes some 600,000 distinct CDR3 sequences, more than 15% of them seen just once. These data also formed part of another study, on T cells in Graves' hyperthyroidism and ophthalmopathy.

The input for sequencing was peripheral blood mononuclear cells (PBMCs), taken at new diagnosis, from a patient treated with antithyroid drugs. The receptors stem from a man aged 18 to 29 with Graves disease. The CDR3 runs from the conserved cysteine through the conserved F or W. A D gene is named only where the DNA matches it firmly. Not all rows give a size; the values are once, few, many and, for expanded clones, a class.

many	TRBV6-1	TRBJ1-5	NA	TGTGCCAGCTCCCGAAAATATGACCCTCGCAATCAGCCCCAGCATTTT	CASSRKYDPRNQPQHF
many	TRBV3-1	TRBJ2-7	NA	TGTGCCAGCAGCACCGGAGGCCCCTACGAGCAGTACTTC	CASSTGGPYEQYF
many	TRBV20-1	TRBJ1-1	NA	TGCAGTGCTAGAGATCGGTGGGCTTTCTTT	CSARDRWAFF
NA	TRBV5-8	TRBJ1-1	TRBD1	TGTGCCAGCAGCGCAGGACAGGGGAACGCTTGGATGAACACTGAAGCTTTCTTT	CASSAGQGNAWMNTEAFF
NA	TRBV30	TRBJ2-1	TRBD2	TGTGCCTGGAGTCCAAAGGGACTAGCGGGTCGGAATGAGCAGTTCTTC	CAWSPKGLAGRNEQFF
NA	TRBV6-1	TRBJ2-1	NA	TGTGCCAGCAGTGAAAACTGGAGCTCCTACAATGAGCAGTTCTTC	CASSENWSSYNEQFF
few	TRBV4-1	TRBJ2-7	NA	TGCGCCAGCAGCCAAGAGTCGGGACCAGTCTACGAGCAGTACTTC	CASSQESGPVYEQYF
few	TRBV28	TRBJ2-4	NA	TGTGCCAGCAGAGTCGCGTTGAAACCGCTAGCCAAAAACATTCAGTACTTC	CASRVALKPLAKNIQYF
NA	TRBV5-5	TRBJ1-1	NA	TGTGCCAGCGCCGATAGTGGGACGGTGAACACTGAAGCTTTCTTT	CASADSGTVNTEAFF
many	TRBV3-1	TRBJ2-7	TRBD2	TGTGCCAGCAGCCAAGTCCCGCTAGCGGAAGACGAGCAGTACTTC	CASSQVPLAEDEQYF
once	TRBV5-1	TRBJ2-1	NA	TGCGCCAGCAGCTTCGAGCATGAGCAGTTCTTC	CASSFEHEQFF
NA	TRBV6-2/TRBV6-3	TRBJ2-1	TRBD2	TGTGCCAGCAGTTACTCGAGATCGGCTAGCGGGAGCTCCTACAATGAGCAGTTCTTC	CASSYSRSASGSSYNEQFF
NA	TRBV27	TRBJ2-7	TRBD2	TGTGCCAGCAGCGAAGCGCCACTAGCGGGGGGACCCTACGAGCAGTACTTC	CASSEAPLAGGPYEQYF
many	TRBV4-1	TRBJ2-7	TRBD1	TGCGCCAGCAGCTCGGACAGGGGGGGATACGAGCAGTACTTC	CASSSDRGGYEQYF
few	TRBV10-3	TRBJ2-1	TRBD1	TGTGCCATCAGGGGGGACAGTTACAATGAGCAGTTCTTC	CAIRGDSYNEQFF
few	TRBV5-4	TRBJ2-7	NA	TGTGCCAGCCGGGACTCAGGGGGCTACGAGCAGTACTTC	CASRDSGGYEQYF
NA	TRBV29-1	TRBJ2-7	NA	TGCAGCGTTCAGACCGGACAGACAACCTACGAGCAGTACTTC	CSVQTGQTTYEQYF
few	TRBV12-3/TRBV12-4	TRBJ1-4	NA	TGTGCCAGCATGAAGGGGGGGTTCGGTGGAAAACTGTTTTTT	CASMKGGFGGKLFF
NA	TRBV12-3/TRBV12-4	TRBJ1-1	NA	TGTGCCAGCAGTCGCAATGGGGGTGAAGCTTTCTTT	CASSRNGGEAFF
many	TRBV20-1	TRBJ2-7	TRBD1	TGCAGTGCTCGAGGGACAGGGGGTTACTACGAGCAGTACTTC	CSARGTGGYYEQYF
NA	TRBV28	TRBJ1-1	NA	TGTGCCAGCAGTTTTCCGACAGGACCGAGCACTGAAGCTTTCTTT	CASSFPTGPSTEAFF
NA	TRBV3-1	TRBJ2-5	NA	TGTGCCAGCAGTCCCGCTTGGGGACAAGAGACCCAGTACTTC	CASSPAWGQETQYF
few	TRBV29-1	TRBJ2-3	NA	TGCAGCGTTGATCACTGGGGTGCAGGATACTCCACAGATACGCAGTATTTT	CSVDHWGAGYSTDTQYF
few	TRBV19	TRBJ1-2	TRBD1	TGTGCCAGTAGTATCCCTAGGACAGGGAGCTATGGCTACACCTTC	CASSIPRTGSYGYTF
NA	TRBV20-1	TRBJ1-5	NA	TGCAGTGCTACTCCGGCCCAGGGCCACGGGTATCAGCCCCAGCATTTT	CSATPAQGHGYQPQHF
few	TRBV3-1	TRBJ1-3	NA	TGTGCCAGTAAACAAGGGCCTGGAAACACCATATATTTT	CASKQGPGNTIYF
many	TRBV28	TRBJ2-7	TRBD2	TGTGCCAGCAGACGCGGTTTAGCGGGAGGTTACGAGCAGTACTTC	CASRRGLAGGYEQYF
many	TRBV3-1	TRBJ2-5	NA	TGTGCCAGCAGCCTATTAGCGGAATACCAAGAGACCCAGTACTTC	CASSLLAEYQETQYF
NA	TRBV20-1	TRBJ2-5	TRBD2	TGCAGTGCTATAATCCTCGGGACTAGTTGGGAGACCCAGTACTTC	CSAIILGTSWETQYF
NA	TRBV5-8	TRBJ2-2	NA	TGTGCCAGCAGCCACGGACAGACCAAGTTCGGGGAGCTGTTTTTT	CASSHGQTKFGELFF
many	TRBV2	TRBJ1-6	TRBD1	TGTGCCAGCAGTCCCCCGGGACAGCATAATTCACCCCTCCACTTT	CASSPPGQHNSPLHF
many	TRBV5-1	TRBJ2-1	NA	TGCGCCAGCGAAACAGGGAGCTCCTACAATGAGCAGTTCTTC	CASETGSSYNEQFF
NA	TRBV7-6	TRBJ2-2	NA	TGTGCCAGCAGCTCGTCACAGGGACTGCTAAGGGAGCTGTTTTTT	CASSSSQGLLRELFF
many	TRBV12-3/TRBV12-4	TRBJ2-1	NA	TGTGCCAGCAGTAGGATACAGTACAATGAGCAGTTCTTC	CASSRIQYNEQFF
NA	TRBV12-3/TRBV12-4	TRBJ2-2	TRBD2	TGTGCCAGCAGTTTCGCGGGAGAAGGAAACACCGGGGAGCTGTTTTTT	CASSFAGEGNTGELFF
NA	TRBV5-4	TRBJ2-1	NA	TGTGCCAGCAGCCCCCGGACGGTTCGCGATGAGCAGTTCTTC	CASSPRTVRDEQFF
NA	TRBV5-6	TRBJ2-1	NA	TGTGCCAGCACCGATAGGGACAATGAGCAGTTCTTC	CASTDRDNEQFF
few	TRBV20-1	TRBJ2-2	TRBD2	TGCAGTGCGGACCTTCGACTAGCGGGCACCGGGGAGCTGTTTTTT	CSADLRLAGTGELFF
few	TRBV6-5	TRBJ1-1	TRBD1	TGTGCCAGCAGTTTCCCGGGACAGACTGAAGCTTTCTTT	CASSFPGQTEAFF
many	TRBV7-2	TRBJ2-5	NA	TGTGCCAGCAGCAACCGGGACCGTCTGACGAGGCAAGAGACCCAGTACTTC	CASSNRDRLTRQETQYF
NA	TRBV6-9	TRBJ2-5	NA	TGTGCCAGCAGTTCAGGCTTTCGGCAGGAGACCCAGTACTTC	CASSSGFRQETQYF
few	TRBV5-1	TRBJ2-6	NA	TGCGCCAGCAGCTTGAACAGCTTTGCCGGGGCCAACGTCCTGACTTTC	CASSLNSFAGANVLTF
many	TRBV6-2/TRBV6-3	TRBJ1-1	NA	TGTGCCAGCAGTACGAGGGCCGCAAACACTGAAGCTTTCTTT	CASSTRAANTEAFF
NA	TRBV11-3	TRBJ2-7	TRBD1	TGTGCCAGCAGCTCCCGGGACAGGGGGCGTTCCACCTACGAGCAGTACTTC	CASSSRDRGRSTYEQYF
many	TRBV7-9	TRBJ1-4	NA	TGTGCCAGCAGCCTGAATGTGGCGGGAGAAAAACTGTTTTTT	CASSLNVAGEKLFF
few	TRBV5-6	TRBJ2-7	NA	TGTGCCAGCAGCTTGGCCAGGTGGGGGAACCCCTACGAGCAGTACTTC	CASSLARWGNPYEQYF
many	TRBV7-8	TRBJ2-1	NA	TGTGCCAGCAGCTTAGCGGAGGCGAGGAATGAGCAGTTCTTC	CASSLAEARNEQFF